Detailed here is one T cell receptor beta chain. Its specificity is not known. This specimen belongs to a study of cytomegalovirus exposure and HLA in healthy donors. Points from the study as a whole: Analysis was carried out at a later point, and it linked a missense DCLRE1C variant to TCR beta V- and J-gene trimming.

PCR employed 60 Vbeta and 13 Jbeta primers. Generated by immunoSEQ multiplex PCR, the TCRdb table keeps only in-frame clones and is missing some. The table has more than 60,000 clones, around four fifths seen once; the top ten hold around 5.1%. CDR3 length equals 16 residues. The junction had 9 bases not matched to a gene; V was cut back by 3 bases and J by 4 bases. CDR1 and CDR2 from the germline V gene are MDHEN and SYDVKM. The receptor's source is a male donor in good health and CMV-seropositive. Sequencing was performed on PBMCs. V gene TRBV28 combines with J gene TRBJ2-7, with 10 bases identical to TRBD2. The CDR3 coding sequence is TGTGCCAGCAGTTTTGGTTTAGCGGGGGGACAGTACGAGCAGTACTTC. Translated: CASSFGLAGGQYEQYF.